The entry below describes one TCR beta chain. CDR3 size: 18 residues. The V end was cut by 6 bases, the J end by 4 bases, with 22 bases between. This sample is drawn from a study of T cells after yellow fever vaccination. Study details: Each low-cell-number fraction was prepared by means of SMART-Seq v4 Ultra Low Input.

Findings and caveats of the study: After the booster, over 95% of CD4 and just over 85% of CD8 primary-response clones were re-detected. Almost all vaccine-responding clonotypes were not detected in the sorted memory subsets at the day 0 time point.

TCRdb called the 5' RACE reads again in MiXCR, with one record for every CDR3 protein. The sample shows around 13,000 distinct CDR3 sequences, 4.5% to 5% of them seen only once. The sample in question was PBMCs, either bulk or a sorted T-cell subset (CD4+, CD8+, memory, or dextramer-sorted; not recorded which), obtained 45 days after the yellow fever booster vaccination. The receptor comes from a man aged 25-45 years who received the YFV17D yellow fever vaccine. The genes are TRBV12-3 or TRBV12-4 and TRBJ2-6; no definite D call. CDR3 bases: TGTGCCAGCAGCCCGCGACGGTTGGGTCAAGGAGGGGCCAACGTCCTGACTTTC. It encodes CASSPRRLGQGGANVLTF.